This TCR beta chain was sequenced in a study of Graves' ophthalmopathy and Graves' hyperthyroidism. Pregnant or lactating patients and those with other autoimmune diseases or uncontrolled infections were excluded. Amplification from RNA transcripts yielded the TCR beta CDR3 regions. Scientists carried out first-round RT-PCR using HTBI primers and then a second-round multiplex PCR. TCRdb recomputed calls from the multiplex PCR reads with MiXCR, one row per CDR3 protein. There are approximately 1.2 million distinct CDR3 sequences in the sample; approximately 35% occur only once, and approximately 10% lies in the top ten. V gave up 2 bases and J gave up 2 bases; unmatched junction bases: 17. CDR3 size: 20 residues. Germline values: CDR1 SEHNR, CDR2 FQNEAQ (reference sequence). Findings and caveats of the study: Its predictions of ophthalmopathy progression gave the model around 71% sensitivity and roughly 72% specificity. Blood was where most expanded thyroid clonotypes above 0.001 frequency also turned up.

Notes on this clonotype: The antigen remains unidentified.

The rearrangement joins TRBV7-9 to TRBJ1-2; 10 bases match TRBD1. Sequencing was performed on peripheral blood or thyroid tissue (not recorded which). The origin of this receptor is an adult man with Graves' hyperthyroidism. The CDR3 sequence is CASSLTRDRGSLTPNYGYTF. The CDR3 DNA follows: TGTGCCAGCAGCTTAACCCGGGACAGGGGCTCGCTAACCCCGAACTATGGCTACACCTTC. The whole variable domain, filled in from reference TRBV7-9 and TRBJ1-2, reads DTGVSQNPRHKITKRGQNVTFRCDPISEHNRLYWYRQTLGQGPEFLTYFQNEAQLEKSRLLSDRFSAERPKGSFSTLEIQRTEQGDSAMYLCASSLTRDRGSLTPNYGYTFGSGTRLTVV.